The 24 T cell receptor beta chains reported below all come from one sample, sequenced in a study of regulatory T cells in long-lasting Graves disease (dated by TCRdb to the early 2020s). The method behind the library was multiplex PCR. Sequencing used an Illumina HiSeq 4000. iRepertoire HTBI primers and Arm-PCR amplification of CDR3 regions were used to construct TCR beta libraries. TCRdb's own reprocessing of the public reads used fastp at Q25 and MiXCR and kept productive beta chains. CDR3 protein duplicates are merged, each entry listing the most common genes and DNA. The sample includes about 400,000 distinct CDR3 sequences, with roughly 20% observed a single time. The ten largest clones add up to less than 25% of the sample. What this sample's time point label stands for: persistent/refractory GD, antithyroid drugs over 5 years with positive TRAb. RNA was extracted from PBMCs in TRIzol for both TCR sequencing and RNA sequencing.

Sequencing was performed on peripheral blood mononuclear cells (PBMCs), taken when the disease was refractory, from a patient treated with antithyroid drugs. These receptors were collected from a female donor with Graves disease.

The chain recombines TRBV30 with TRBJ2-2, with 9 bases matching TRBD1. Trimming took 0 bases from V and 7 from J; bases not matched to a gene: 6. Germline assignment: CDR1 GTSNPN and CDR2 SVGIG (reference sequence). The CDR3 is 15 residues long. The chain's CDR3 is CAWSVRGTGFGELFF. DNA of the CDR3: TGTGCCTGGAGTGTACGTGGGACAGGGTTCGGGGAGCTGTTTTTT.

This clonotype occurred many times. The chain combines TRBV27 with TRBJ1-2; TRBD1 is a possible D gene (6 bases). The CDR3 is 14 residues long. Trimming removed 3 bases at V and 6 bases at J, with 14 bases between. Germline CDR1 is MNHEY and CDR2 is SMNVEV (reference sequence). The CDR3 sequence is CASSFLGQGHGYTF. The CDR3 bases are TGTGCCAGCAGTTTTTTGGGCCAGGGGCATGGCTACACCTTC.

The chain has TRBV7-9 and TRBJ1-4; 8 nucleotides match TRBD1. CDR1 is SEHNR, CDR2 FQNEAQ, per germline (reference sequence). Trimming cost V 5 bases and J 0 bases; bases outside gene matches: 2. CDR3 size: 15 residues. CDR3 sequence reads: CASSKQGATNEKLFF. DNA of the CDR3: TGTGCCAGCAGCAAACAGGGGGCAACTAATGAAAAACTGTTTTTT.

This clonotype was counted only a few times. The chain joins TRBV20-1 to TRBJ1-1; possible D gene TRBD1, 6 bases. CDR3 size: 13 residues. Trimming removed 2 bases from V and 7 bases from J, with 14 bases in between. Germline values: CDR1 DFQATT, CDR2 SNEGSKA (reference sequence). The CDR3 is CSARTGMGSEAFF. The CDR3 nucleotides read TGCAGTGCTAGAACAGGGATGGGGAGTGAAGCTTTCTTT.

This clonotype turned up a few times. The rearrangement joins TRBV7-2 to TRBJ2-2, with no clear D. The V gene's germline CDR1 is SGHTA and CDR2 FQGNSA. There are 12 residues in the CDR3. The V end lost 6 bases, the J end lost 1 base, and 3 bases lay between the germline ends. The CDR3 bases are TGTGCCAGCAGGGAGAACACCGGGGAGCTGTTTTTT. Translation gives CASRENTGELFF.

This clonotype occurred many times. V is TRBV29-1 and J is TRBJ2-5, with TRBD2 identical over 9 bases. The germline V gene encodes CDR1 SQVTM and CDR2 ANQGSEA. The ends lost 8 bases at V and 1 base at J; junction bases unmatched: 8. CDR3 length: 14 amino acids. This chain's CDR3 is CSTGATSGQETQYF. The DNA of the CDR3 is TGCAGCACTGGAGCGACTAGCGGCCAAGAGACCCAGTACTTC.

This clonotype has ten or more counts. V usage is TRBV10-3 and J usage is TRBJ2-7, with unresolved D. Germline lookup yields CDR1 ENHRY and CDR2 SYGVKD. V was pared by 11 bases and J by 0 bases, with 11 bases between. There are 12 residues in the CDR3. This CDR3 is CAVLGRSYEQYF. The CDR3 nucleotides read TGTGCCGTCCTAGGTCGCTCCTACGAGCAGTACTTC.

The table lists this clonotype with many counts. The chain combines TRBV12-3 or TRBV12-4 with TRBJ2-7; 11 nucleotides align to TRBD2. The V gene end was trimmed by 5 bases and the J gene end by 3 bases; junction bases not matched to a gene: 9. CDR3 size: 16 residues. The CDR3 sequence is CASSETGTSGYYEQYF. The CDR3 DNA sequence: TGTGCCAGCAGTGAAACTGGGACTAGCGGATACTACGAGCAGTACTTC.

This clonotype appeared many times. This rearrangement joins TRBV27 to TRBJ1-4; maybe TRBD1 (6 bases). Germline V CDR1 and CDR2: MNHEY, SMNVEV (reference sequence). Trimming shortened V by 5 bases and J by 7 bases, and 11 bases separated the two germline ends. The CDR3 extends over 13 amino acids. Here the CDR3 DNA reads TGTGCCAGCAGTCTTGGGGGCGTTGAAAAACTGTTTTTT. Amino acid sequence: CASSLGGVEKLFF.

This clonotype has ten or more counts. V is TRBV28 and J is TRBJ2-7; perhaps TRBD1 as D (5 bases). This CDR3 comprises 14 residues. V shed 1 base and J shed 2 bases, with 9 bases lying between them. Germline CDR1 and CDR2: MDHEN and SYDVKM. The CDR3 loop reads CASSLYSGPYEQYF. The CDR3 nucleotides are TGTGCCAGCAGTTTATACTCAGGGCCCTACGAGCAGTACTTC. Full variable domain (rest looked up from reference TRBV28 and TRBJ2-7): DVKVTQSSRYLVKRTGEKVFLECVQDMDHENMFWYRQDPGLGLRLIYFSYDVKMKEKGDIPEGYSVSREKKERFSLILESASTNQTSMYLCASSLYSGPYEQYFGPGTRLTVT.

Details on this clonotype: Only one base separates this from a far larger clonotype, so it likely reflects a read error. V gene TRBV6-4 combines with J gene TRBJ1-5; D is possibly TRBD1 (5 bases). CDR1 is MRHNA, CDR2 SNTAGT, per germline. This CDR3 is built from 15 residues. The CDR3 loop reads CASRLLGHGNRPQHF. In DNA form, the CDR3 reads TGTGCCAGCAGACTACTAGGACATGGCAATCGGCCCCAGCATTTT.

This clonotype was observed a handful of times. The V gene is TRBV20-1, the J gene TRBJ1-2; TRBD1 might be the D (5 bases). Germline CDR1 is DFQATT and CDR2 is SNEGSKA (reference sequence). V was shortened by 3 bases and J by 1 base, with 12 bases between the two germline ends. The length of the CDR3 is 14 residues. CDR3 sequence reads: CSARQGKLNYGYTF. In nucleotides, the CDR3 is TGCAGTGCTAGGCAGGGTAAACTTAACTATGGCTACACCTTC.

The chain links TRBV7-2 to TRBJ2-1, with D possibly being TRBD2 (6 bases). The V gene's germline CDR1 is SGHTA and CDR2 FQGNSA. The ends were cut back, 4 bases at V and 0 bases at J, with 25 bases in the middle. The CDR3 sequence is 20 residues long. CDR3 DNA: TGTGCCAGCAGCTCACCTAGGGCGGGACTTATACAAAGCTCCTACAATGAGCAGTTCTTC. Protein product: CASSSPRAGLIQSSYNEQFF.

In DNA form, the CDR3 reads TGTGCCAGCAGCCCAAGAGGCAGCCTAGCCAAAAACATTCAGTACTTC. Translated, it gives CASSPRGSLAKNIQYF. This chain links TRBV7-2 with TRBJ2-4; unclear D gene. Germline V gene sequence: CDR1 SGHTA, CDR2 FQGNSA. Deletions cut 5 bases from V and 0 bases from J, with 14 bases between. The CDR3 runs to 16 residues.

This clonotype was seen many times. CDR3: CASGGPGLFF. DNA of the CDR3: TGTGCCAGCGGTGGACCAGGGCTGTTTTTT. The chain couples TRBV28 to TRBJ2-2; D is uncertain. V gave up 8 bases and J gave up 13 bases, with 11 bases separating them. CDR1 and CDR2 from the germline V gene are MDHEN and SYDVKM. The CDR3 is made up of 10 amino acids.

The chain uses TRBV6-1 and TRBJ1-1; no reliable D call. V was cut by 6 bases and J by 6 bases, with 8 bases left in between. Germline V lookup: CDR1 MNHNS, CDR2 SASEGT. This CDR3 region has 11 residues. The CDR3 is CASSPASEAFF. CDR3 nucleotide sequence: TGTGCCAGCAGCCCAGCTTCTGAAGCTTTCTTT.

A few counts support this clonotype. V usage is TRBV7-9 and J usage is TRBJ2-2; D gene uncertain. V lost 4 bases and J 6 bases, leaving 6 bases between the germline ends. The CDR3 contains 12 residues. Germline CDR1 reads SEHNR; CDR2 reads FQNEAQ (reference sequence). The CDR3 protein is CASSWVAGELFF. CDR3 DNA sequence: TGTGCCAGCAGCTGGGTGGCCGGGGAGCTGTTTTTT. The full variable domain, its missing parts supplied by reference TRBV7-9 and TRBJ2-2, is DTGVSQNPRHKITKRGQNVTFRCDPISEHNRLYWYRQTLGQGPEFLTYFQNEAQLEKSRLLSDRFSAERPKGSFSTLEIQRTEQGDSAMYLCASSWVAGELFFGEGSRLTVL.

The chain uses TRBV18 and TRBJ2-5; 8 bases map to TRBD1. The CDR3 is 16 amino acids. Germline-derived CDR1 and CDR2 are KGHSH and LQKENI. V trimming: 1 base; J trimming: 4 bases; junction bases outside the gene matches: 8. The CDR3 spells CASSPLGQGLRETQYF. The CDR3 coding sequence is TGTGCCAGCTCACCACTTGGACAGGGTTTAAGAGAGACCCAGTACTTC.

The V call is TRBV11-2, the J call TRBJ1-4; D gene uncertain. Trimming pared 6 bases from V and 3 bases from J, leaving 17 bases between. This CDR3 has 16 residues. Germline loops: CDR1 SGHAT, CDR2 FQNNGV. The CDR3 DNA reads TGTGCCAGCAGTATCGGGTCGCACGGGGCTAATGAAAAACTGTTTTTT. This encodes CASSIGSHGANEKLFF.

Ten or more counts support this clonotype. The chain is built from TRBV11-2 and TRBJ1-1; the D gene is possibly TRBD1 (5 bases). The germline gives CDR1 SGHAT, CDR2 FQNNGV. The CDR3 spans 15 residues. V lost 3 bases and J lost 0, with 11 bases in between. This chain's CDR3 is CASSFARALNTEAFF. As DNA, the CDR3 is TGTGCCAGCAGCTTCGCCAGGGCTCTGAACACTGAAGCTTTCTTT.

This clonotype showed up many times. The CDR3 loop reads CASSSQTVTTSAFF. In DNA form, the CDR3 reads TGTGCCAGCAGTTCGCAGACCGTAACGACGTCTGCTTTCTTT. The rearrangement joins TRBV12-3 or TRBV12-4 to TRBJ1-1, with D unclear. Trimming cost V 4 bases and J 11 bases, with 20 bases left between them. CDR3 length: 14 amino acids.

This clonotype was seen repeatedly, ten times or more. The chain couples TRBV3-1 to TRBJ2-7, with no clear D. V was clipped by 0 bases and J by 2 bases, with 11 bases between them. There are 15 residues in the CDR3. CDR1 and CDR2 (germline): LGHDT, YNNKEL (reference sequence). The CDR3 DNA reads as TGTGCCAGCAGCCAAGATTTGACACAAACCTACGAGCAGTACTTC. Translating gives CASSQDLTQTYEQYF.

This clonotype has at least ten counts. The rearrangement uses TRBV30 and TRBJ2-7; 11 bases map to TRBD2. Trimming at V came to 4 bases and at J to 5 bases, leaving 7 bases not matched to a gene. This CDR3 comprises 14 residues. Per the germline V gene, CDR1 is GTSNPN and CDR2 is SVGIG (reference sequence). DNA for the CDR3: TGTGCCTGGACCACTAGCGGGAGTTCCCACGAGCAGTACTTC. It specifies CAWTTSGSSHEQYF.

The sample holds many counts of this clonotype. The rearrangement links TRBV10-3 to TRBJ1-1, with TRBD1 identical over 7 bases. The V segment lost 6 bases and the J segment 6 bases; nucleotides outside the gene matches: 10. Germline CDR1 is ENHRY and CDR2 is SYGVKD. This CDR3 comprises 14 residues. The chain's CDR3 is CAISQRGLWSEAFF. The CDR3 DNA follows: TGTGCCATCAGCCAAAGGGGGCTCTGGTCTGAAGCTTTCTTT.